These T cell receptor beta chains were read from a single sample in a study of cytomegalovirus exposure and HLA in healthy donors. The data were produced by immunoSEQ multiplex PCR, yet TCRdb's version contains in-frame clones alone and is incomplete. The sample contains about 110,000 clones, 80% to 85% of which appear only once. The sequencing sample was made of PBMCs. These receptors were obtained from a woman aged 55-69 years in good health and CMV-seropositive. CDR3s include the opening cysteine and the closing phenylalanine or tryptophan. Fields, in order: clone size, D gene, J gene, V gene, CDR3 protein, CDR3 DNA. D genes are given only for firm matches. The size field is filled for only some rows; it gives once, few, many or a size class.

size: .
D: .
J: TRBJ2-3
V: TRBV19
CDR3: CASSDVPGTDTQYF
DNA: TGTGCCAGTAGCGACGTCCCAGGGACAGATACGCAGTATTTT

size: .
D: TRBD1
J: TRBJ1-4
V: TRBV28
CDR3: CASSIRDRVEKLFF
DNA: TGTGCCAGCAGCATCCGGGACAGGGTCGAAAAACTGTTTTTT

size: once
D: TRBD2
J: TRBJ2-1
V: TRBV7-9
CDR3: CASSLSSGGTWTYNEQFF
DNA: TGTGCCAGCAGCTTGAGTAGCGGGGGGACCTGGACCTACAATGAGCAGTTCTTC

size: .
D: .
J: TRBJ1-2
V: TRBV7-8
CDR3: CASSLRDRSHGYTF
DNA: TGTGCCAGCAGCTTACGCGATCGAAGTCATGGCTACACCTTC

size: .
D: .
J: TRBJ2-1
V: TRBV7-6
CDR3: CASSDYPSGKNEQFF
DNA: TGTGCCAGCAGCGACTACCCTTCAGGCAAGAATGAGCAGTTCTTC

size: .
D: .
J: TRBJ1-1
V: TRBV6-5
CDR3: CASSYGQMNTEAFF
DNA: TGTGCCAGCAGTTACGGGCAGATGAACACTGAAGCTTTCTTT

size: .
D: .
J: TRBJ2-1
V: TRBV5-1
CDR3: CASSLGGSQNEQFF
DNA: TGCGCCAGCAGCTTGGGCGGGTCCCAGAATGAGCAGTTCTTC

size: few
D: TRBD2
J: TRBJ2-1
V: TRBV10-3
CDR3: CAISESRLAGKVLDNEQFF
DNA: TGTGCCATCAGTGAGTCGCGCCTAGCGGGGAAAGTACTTGACAATGAGCAGTTCTTC

size: .
D: .
J: TRBJ2-4
V: TRBV21-1
CDR3: CASSKVLVPPDRRLPKNIQYF
DNA: TGTGCCAGCAGCAAAGTTCTTGTGCCCCCGGACAGGCGGCTACCAAAAAACATTCAGTACTTC

size: .
D: .
J: TRBJ1-1
V: TRBV29-1
CDR3: CSVDKDRNTEAFF
DNA: TGCAGCGTTGACAAAGACAGGAACACTGAAGCTTTCTTT

size: few
D: .
J: TRBJ1-1
V: TRBV6-5
CDR3: CASSYSQGLGTEAFF
DNA: TGTGCCAGCAGTTACTCGCAGGGGTTGGGGACTGAAGCTTTCTTT

size: .
D: TRBD2
J: TRBJ2-1
V: TRBV5-1
CDR3: CASSTQGLDNNEQFF
DNA: TGCGCCAGCAGCACACAAGGACTAGATAACAATGAGCAGTTCTTC

size: .
D: TRBD1
J: TRBJ2-7
V: TRBV7-9
CDR3: CASSEDRPNYEQYF
DNA: TGTGCCAGCAGCGAGGACAGGCCGAACTACGAGCAGTACTTC

size: .
D: .
J: TRBJ2-2
V: TRBV4-1
CDR3: CASSQDSRLIGGTGELFF
DNA: TGCGCCAGCAGCCAAGACTCTCGACTAATCGGTGGCACCGGGGAGCTGTTTTTT

size: .
D: .
J: TRBJ2-4
V: TRBV11-2
CDR3: CASSLVLGLASIQYF
DNA: TGTGCCAGCAGCTTAGTCCTGGGGCTAGCGAGCATTCAGTACTTC

size: .
D: .
J: TRBJ1-1
V: TRBV28
CDR3: CASSLRGGGAEAFF
DNA: TGTGCCAGCAGTCTAAGGGGCGGTGGCGCTGAAGCTTTCTTT

size: .
D: .
J: TRBJ1-1
V: TRBV5-6
CDR3: CASSLGYAGTEAFF
DNA: TGTGCCAGCAGCTTGGGGTACGCGGGCACTGAAGCTTTCTTT

size: .
D: TRBD1
J: TRBJ1-4
V: TRBV2
CDR3: CASTWTGANEKLFF
DNA: TGTGCCAGCACCTGGACAGGGGCAAATGAAAAACTGTTTTTT

size: .
D: TRBD2
J: TRBJ2-7
V: TRBV28
CDR3: CASSYLAGVSYEQYF
DNA: TGTGCCAGCAGTTATCTAGCGGGAGTTTCCTACGAGCAGTACTTC

size: .
D: .
J: TRBJ2-1
V: TRBV5-1
CDR3: CASSWTFRAYNEQFF
DNA: TGCGCCAGCAGCTGGACTTTTAGGGCCTACAATGAGCAGTTCTTC

size: few
D: TRBD2
J: TRBJ2-5
V: TRBV6-1
CDR3: CASSDPTSGEETQYF
DNA: TGTGCCAGCAGTGACCCAACTAGCGGGGAAGAGACCCAGTACTTC

size: .
D: TRBD2
J: TRBJ2-3
V: TRBV27
CDR3: CASSSGLAGGSYTDTQYF
DNA: TGTGCCAGCAGTTCTGGACTAGCGGGGGGCTCATACACAGATACGCAGTATTTT

size: .
D: .
J: TRBJ1-1
V: TRBV5-4
CDR3: CASRAEAVNTEAFF
DNA: TGTGCCAGCAGAGCTGAAGCGGTGAACACTGAAGCTTTCTTT

size: .
D: .
J: TRBJ1-5
V: TRBV4-2
CDR3: CASSPQGSAQPQHF
DNA: TGTGCCAGCAGCCCTCAGGGTTCGGCTCAGCCCCAGCATTTT

size: .
D: TRBD2
J: TRBJ2-1
V: TRBV5-4
CDR3: CASSPLGTSSNEQFF
DNA: TGTGCCAGCAGCCCGCTCGGGACTAGCAGTAATGAGCAGTTCTTC

size: .
D: .
J: TRBJ1-2
V: TRBV27
CDR3: CASSPRTNYGYTF
DNA: TGTGCCAGCAGTCCCAGGACTAACTATGGCTACACCTTC